This T cell receptor beta chain is drawn from a study of T cell repertoires in ileal Crohn's disease. Findings and caveats of the study: Every patient over 26.8% clonality showed endoscopic recurrence. Compared with non-smokers, active smokers at surgery showed more clonal expansions. The median delay to postoperative endoscopy was approximately 7.5 months.

Concerning this clone: Its antigen is still unknown.

Here immunoSEQ multiplex PCR was the method, and the copy in TCRdb shows in-frame clones only, minus some. In the table there are some 60,000 clones, around 90% of which are singletons. Trimming left V 0 bases short and J 2 bases short, with 8 bases between. The CDR3 contains 15 residues. Germline CDR1 reads SGHTS; CDR2 reads YDEGEE. Described time point: neoterminal ileum biopsy at postoperative endoscopy, about 6 months after surgery. The sample taken for sequencing was ileal tissue. This sequence originates from an adult with Crohn's disease. The J gene is TRBJ2-2, the V gene TRBV5-8; no clear D. CDR3 bases: TGTGCCAGCAGCTTGGGCAGTTTCAACACCGGGGAGCTGTTTTTT. Encoded protein: CASSLGSFNTGELFF.